These 16 T cell receptor beta chains were all obtained from the same sample, sequenced in a study of beta chain features in type 1 diabetes (dated by TCRdb to the late 2010s). Study-level results and caveats: Type 1 diabetes patients showed a moderate but significant shortening of TCRB CDR3 length in all four CD4+ subsets.

The library was made by the immunoSEQ multiplex PCR assay. The entire amount of isolated RNA was reverse transcribed using the High Capacity cDNA Reverse Transcription Kit, so the sequenced TCRB transcripts were expressed ones. TCRdb carries this immuneACCESS record with in-frame sequences only. Its versions omit some clonotypes, under half of them owing to an unresolved V gene in the studies checked, with the rest unexplained. The sample table lists about 150,000 clones, less than 15% of them with a count of one. Of the sample, around 1.4% falls within the top ten clones. The antigens these receptors bind are not known. Sequencing was done on a sample of central memory CD4+ T cells from blood. All receptors come from a man aged 18 to 29 with type 1 diabetes.

V gene TRBV7-2 combines with J gene TRBJ2-7; 7 nucleotides line up with TRBD1. The CDR3 totals 15 residues. The junction had 14 bases not matched to a gene; V was cut back by 5 bases and J by 7 bases. CDR1 and CDR2 (germline): SGHTA, FQGNSA. This chain's CDR3 is CASSPLPGQLFEQYF. As DNA, the CDR3 is TGTGCCAGCAGCCCCCTTCCGGGACAGCTTTTTGAGCAGTACTTC.

For this clone: Different DNA sequences within this sample yield the same CDR3. V and J are TRBV27 and TRBJ2-7, with 10 bases lining up with TRBD1. The ends lost 6 bases at V and 5 bases at J; junction bases unmatched: 7. Germline V gives CDR1 MNHEY, CDR2 SMNVEV (reference sequence). The CDR3 consists of 14 residues. The CDR3 region is CASSPRDRGNEQYF. The DNA of the CDR3 is TGTGCCAGCAGCCCCCGGGACAGGGGTAACGAGCAGTACTTC.

This clone was recorded a few times. The chain joins TRBV30 to TRBJ1-1; no definite D call. This CDR3 region has 12 residues. Germline CDR1 reads GTSNPN; CDR2 reads SVGIG (reference sequence). The germline V and J ends were trimmed by 8 bases and 0 bases, with 10 bases remaining between them. The CDR3 DNA reads TGTGCCAGACAAAATATGAACACTGAAGCTTTCTTT. Its translation is CARQNMNTEAFF.

This clone showed up just a few times. J is TRBJ2-5 and V is TRBV11-2; possible D gene TRBD2, 6 bases. Germline CDR1 and CDR2: SGHAT and FQNNGV. V gave up 1 base and J gave up 5 bases, with 11 bases separating them. The CDR3 has 14 residues. DNA for the CDR3: TGTGCCAGCAGCTTAGGCGGGGCCCTGGAGACCCAGTACTTC. Encoded protein: CASSLGGALETQYF.

This chain joins TRBV7-8 and TRBJ1-5, with a tentative D call TRBD1 (6 bases). The germline gives CDR1 SGHVS, CDR2 FQNEAQ. The CDR3 totals 15 residues. V lost 5 bases and J 0 bases, leaving 11 bases between the germline ends. The CDR3 here is CASSIQGNSNQPQHF. DNA for the CDR3: TGTGCCAGCAGCATTCAGGGGAATAGCAATCAGCCCCAGCATTTT.

The gene calls are TRBV7-2 and TRBJ2-3; 10 bases are shared with TRBD2. This CDR3 has 16 residues. J gave up 1 base and V 2 bases, and 3 bases lay outside the gene matches. Germline V CDR1 and CDR2: SGHTA, FQGNSA. CDR3 sequence (DNA): TGTGCCAGCAGCTTAACGAGCGGGGGGGGCACAGATACGCAGTATTTT. This gives the protein CASSLTSGGGTDTQYF.

J is TRBJ2-7 and V is TRBV5-1; 9 nucleotides align to TRBD1. V trimming: 5 bases; J trimming: 2 bases; junction bases outside the gene matches: 20. CDR1 and CDR2 from the germline V gene are SGHRS and YFSETQ. CDR3 size: 19 residues. In DNA form, the CDR3 reads TGCGCCAGCAGTTTTGGGCCCCACGCCGGGACAGGGATACCCTACGAGCAGTACTTC. Translating gives CASSFGPHAGTGIPYEQYF.

The sample holds a few counts of this clone. Written as DNA, the CDR3 is TGCAGCGTCGGGTCGGGTTCCACAGATACGCAGTATTTT. This translates into CSVGSGSTDTQYF. The chain links TRBV29-1 to TRBJ2-3; D call uncertain. The CDR3 covers 13 residues. Germline-derived CDR1 and CDR2 are SQVTM and ANQGSEA. V lost 6 bases and J lost 2, with 12 bases in between.

This clone was seen more than once but under ten times. The genes are TRBV4-2 and TRBJ1-1, with 7 bases matching TRBD1. This CDR3 comprises 15 residues. V lost 0 bases to trimming and J lost 4 bases; unmatched junction nucleotides: 5. Germline V gene sequence: CDR1 LGHNA, CDR2 YNFKEQ. CDR3 sequence (DNA): TGTGCCAGCAGCCAAGATTTGGCAGGGGGCACTGAAGCTTTCTTT. As protein: CASSQDLAGGTEAFF.

The V gene is TRBV7-6, the J gene TRBJ2-6, with TRBD1 matching over 8 bases. CDR3 length: 16 amino acids. Germline assignment: CDR1 SGHVS and CDR2 FNYEAQ. V lost 1 base to trimming and J lost 4 bases; unmatched junction nucleotides: 3. The CDR3 coding sequence is TGTGCCAGCAGCTTAGGGACAGGGCGAGGGGCCAACGTCCTGACTTTC. Translation gives CASSLGTGRGANVLTF.

The rearrangement links TRBV5-1 to TRBJ2-5; 7 positions match TRBD1. Germline CDR1 SGHRS, CDR2 YFSETQ. The trim removed 5 bases at V and 0 bases at J, leaving 7 bases unmatched. The CDR3 consists of 15 residues. The CDR3: CASRRTGDHQETQYF. CDR3 nucleotides: TGCGCCAGCAGGAGGACAGGAGATCACCAAGAGACCCAGTACTTC.

This chain links TRBV18 with TRBJ2-3, with 7 bases matching TRBD1. This CDR3 spans 13 amino acids. Germline values: CDR1 KGHSH, CDR2 LQKENI. J gave up 6 bases and V 3 bases, and 3 bases lay outside the gene matches. The CDR3 reads CASSPDRQDTQYF. The CDR3 nucleotides are TGTGCCAGCTCACCGGACAGGCAGGATACGCAGTATTTT.

The chain carries TRBV15 and TRBJ1-1; D is undetermined. The V end was cut by 1 base, the J end by 1 base, with 4 bases between. The germline CDR1 and CDR2 sequences are LNHNV and YYDKDF (reference sequence). This CDR3 has 13 amino acids. Here the CDR3 reads CATSRGPNTEAFF. For the CDR3, the DNA is TGTGCCACCAGCAGAGGACCGAACACTGAAGCTTTCTTT.

The chain couples TRBV27 to TRBJ1-1, with 8 bases matching TRBD1. From germline, CDR1 is MNHEY and CDR2 SMNVEV (reference sequence). This CDR3 comprises 13 residues. The junction had 2 bases not matched to a gene; V was cut back by 4 bases and J by 4 bases. CDR3 nucleotide sequence: TGTGCCAGCAGTTCAACAGGGGGCACTGAAGCTTTCTTT. Its translation: CASSSTGGTEAFF.

A few counts support this clone. The chain joins TRBV5-6 to TRBJ1-1, with unresolved D. Germline assignment: CDR1 SGHDT and CDR2 YYEEEE. Trimming stripped 4 bases from V and 7 bases from J, with 8 bases between. The CDR3 has 11 residues. The CDR3 DNA sequence: TGTGCCAGCAGCGTCACAGATGAAGCTTTCTTT. Residues: CASSVTDEAFF.

The chain recombines TRBV15 with TRBJ1-5; 7 bases match TRBD1. Germline CDR1 reads LNHNV; CDR2 reads YYDKDF (reference sequence). J lost 6 bases, V lost 0 bases, and 5 bases had no gene match. CDR3 size: 15 residues. The CDR3 spells CATSRDEGALQPQHF. The CDR3 coding sequence is TGTGCCACCAGCAGAGATGAGGGGGCTCTTCAGCCCCAGCATTTT. Complete variable domain (other parts from reference TRBV15 and TRBJ1-5): DAMVIQNPRYQVTQFGKPVTLSCSQTLNHNVMYWYQQKSSQAPKLLFHYYDKDFNNEADTPDNFQSRRPNTSFCFLDIRSPGLGDTAMYLCATSRDEGALQPQHFGDGTRLSIL.